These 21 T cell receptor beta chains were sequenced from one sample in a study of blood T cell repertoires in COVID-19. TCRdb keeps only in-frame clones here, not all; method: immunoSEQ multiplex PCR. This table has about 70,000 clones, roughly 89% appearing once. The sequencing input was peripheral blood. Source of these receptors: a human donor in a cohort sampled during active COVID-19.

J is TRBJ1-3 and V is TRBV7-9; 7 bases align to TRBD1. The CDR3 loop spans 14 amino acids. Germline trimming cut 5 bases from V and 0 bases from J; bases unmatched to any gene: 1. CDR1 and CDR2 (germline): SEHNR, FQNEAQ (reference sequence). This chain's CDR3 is CASSDRVSGNTIYF. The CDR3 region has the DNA TGTGCCAGCAGCGACAGGGTCTCTGGAAACACCATATATTTT.

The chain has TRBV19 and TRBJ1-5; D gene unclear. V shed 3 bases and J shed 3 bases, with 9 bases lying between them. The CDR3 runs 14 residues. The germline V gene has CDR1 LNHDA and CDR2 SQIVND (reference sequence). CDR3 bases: TGTGCCAGTAGTATCTCTCCGTCCAATCAGCCCCAGCATTTT. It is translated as CASSISPSNQPQHF.

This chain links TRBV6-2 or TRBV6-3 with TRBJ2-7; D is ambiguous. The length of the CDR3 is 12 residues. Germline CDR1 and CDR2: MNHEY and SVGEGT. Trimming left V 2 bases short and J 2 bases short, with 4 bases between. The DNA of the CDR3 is TGTGCCAGCAGTTACCCCGCCTACGAGCAGTACTTC. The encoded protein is CASSYPAYEQYF.

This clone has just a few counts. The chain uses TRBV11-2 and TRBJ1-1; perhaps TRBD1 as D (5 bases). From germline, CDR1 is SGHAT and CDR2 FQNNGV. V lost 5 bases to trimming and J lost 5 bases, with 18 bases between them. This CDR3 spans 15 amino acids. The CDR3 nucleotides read TGTGCCAGCAGCCTCGCGGGGAGAGGGGTAACTGAAGCTTTCTTT. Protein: CASSLAGRGVTEAFF.

The CDR3 coding sequence is TGTGCCAGCAGCCAAGATCGGCAGGGGCGGGGCTACACCTTC. This encodes CASSQDRQGRGYTF. This chain connects TRBV4-2 to TRBJ1-2, with D perhaps matching TRBD1 (6 bases). Deletions cut 0 bases from V and 8 bases from J, with 13 bases between. Germline values: CDR1 LGHNA, CDR2 YNFKEQ. The CDR3 is 14 amino acids.

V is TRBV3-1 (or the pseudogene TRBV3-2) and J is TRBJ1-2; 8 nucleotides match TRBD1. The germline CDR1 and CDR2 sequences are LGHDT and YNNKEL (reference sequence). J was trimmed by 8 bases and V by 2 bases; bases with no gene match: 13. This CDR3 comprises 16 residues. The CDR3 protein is CASSQRQGAYWRGYTF. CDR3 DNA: TGTGCCAGCAGCCAAAGGCAGGGGGCTTATTGGAGGGGCTACACCTTC.

CDR3 sequence reads: CASSITDIKVFTEAFF. DNA of the CDR3: TGTGCCAGTAGTATTACGGACATTAAGGTGTTCACTGAAGCTTTCTTT. This chain connects TRBV19 to TRBJ1-1; a possible D gene is TRBD1 (5 bases). CDR1 LNHDA and CDR2 SQIVND come from the germline V gene (reference sequence). The CDR3 sequence is 16 residues long. Trimming removed 3 bases from V and 4 bases from J, with 18 bases in between.

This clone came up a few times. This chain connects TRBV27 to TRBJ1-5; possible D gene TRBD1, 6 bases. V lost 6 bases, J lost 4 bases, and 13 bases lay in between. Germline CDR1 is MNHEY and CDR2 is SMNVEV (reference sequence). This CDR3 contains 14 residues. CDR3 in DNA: TGTGCCAGCAGCCCAAGACAGGTTAATCAGCCCCAGCATTTT. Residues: CASSPRQVNQPQHF.

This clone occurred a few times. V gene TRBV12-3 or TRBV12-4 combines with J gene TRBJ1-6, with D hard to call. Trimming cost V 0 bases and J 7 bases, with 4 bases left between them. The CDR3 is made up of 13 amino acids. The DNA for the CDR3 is TGTGCCAGCAGTTTAGCTGAGAATTCACCCCTCCACTTT. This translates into CASSLAENSPLHF.

CDR3 region: CSGERELAKNIQYF. In nucleotides, the CDR3 is TGCAGCGGGGAGCGGGAGCTAGCCAAAAACATTCAGTACTTC. The chain is built from TRBV29-1 and TRBJ2-4, with 8 bases aligning to TRBD2. With V trimmed by 7 bases and J by 0 bases, 5 bases remained unmatched. Germline-derived CDR1 and CDR2 are SQVTM and ANQGSEA. CDR3 size: 14 residues. The full variable domain, its missing parts supplied by reference TRBV29-1 and TRBJ2-4, is SAVISQKPSRDICQRGTSLTIQCQVDSQVTMMFWYRQQPGQSLTLIATANQGSEATYESGFVIDKFPISRPNLTFSTLTVSNMSPEDSSIYLCSGERELAKNIQYFGAGTRLSVL.

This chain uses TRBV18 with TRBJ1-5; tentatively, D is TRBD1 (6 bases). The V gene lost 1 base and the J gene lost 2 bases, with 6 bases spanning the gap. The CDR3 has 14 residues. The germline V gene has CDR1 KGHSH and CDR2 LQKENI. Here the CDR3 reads CASSPQGGNQPQHF. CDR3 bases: TGTGCCAGCTCACCACAGGGGGGCAATCAGCCCCAGCATTTT.

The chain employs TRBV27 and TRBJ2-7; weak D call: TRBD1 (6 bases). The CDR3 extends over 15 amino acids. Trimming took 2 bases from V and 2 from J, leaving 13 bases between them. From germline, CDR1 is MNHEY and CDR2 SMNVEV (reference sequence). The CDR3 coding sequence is TGTGCCAGCAGTTTACTAGGGGGTCCCACCTACGAGCAGTACTTC. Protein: CASSLLGGPTYEQYF.

The CDR3 nucleotides read TGCAGCGCTCGGGGACAGGGGAACTATGGCTACACCTTC. The encoded protein is CSARGQGNYGYTF. The rearrangement joins TRBV29-1 to TRBJ1-2; TRBD1 aligns across 10 bases. Per the germline V gene, CDR1 is SQVTM and CDR2 is ANQGSEA. Losses at the gene ends were 7 bases for V and 2 bases for J; bases not matched to a gene: 4. The length of the CDR3 is 13 residues.

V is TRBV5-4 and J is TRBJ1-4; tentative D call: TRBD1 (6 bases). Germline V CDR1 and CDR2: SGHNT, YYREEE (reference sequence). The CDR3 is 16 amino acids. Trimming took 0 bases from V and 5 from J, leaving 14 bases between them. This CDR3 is CASSLGVGTRNEKLFF. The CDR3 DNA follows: TGTGCCAGCAGCTTGGGGGTCGGGACACGAAATGAAAAACTGTTTTTT.

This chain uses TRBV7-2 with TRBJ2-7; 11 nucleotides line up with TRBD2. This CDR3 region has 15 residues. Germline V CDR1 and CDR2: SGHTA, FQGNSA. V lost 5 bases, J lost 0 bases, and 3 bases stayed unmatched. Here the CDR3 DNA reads TGTGCCAGCAGCAACGGACTAGCGGGCTCCTACGAGCAGTACTTC. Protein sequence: CASSNGLAGSYEQYF.

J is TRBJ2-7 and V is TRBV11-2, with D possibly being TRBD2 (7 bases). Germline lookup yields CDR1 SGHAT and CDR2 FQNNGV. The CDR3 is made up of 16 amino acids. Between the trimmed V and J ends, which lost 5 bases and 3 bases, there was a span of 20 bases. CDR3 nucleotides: TGTGCCAGCAGCCCTAGGCGGGGGCCGGGAATCTACGAGCAGTACTTC. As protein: CASSPRRGPGIYEQYF.

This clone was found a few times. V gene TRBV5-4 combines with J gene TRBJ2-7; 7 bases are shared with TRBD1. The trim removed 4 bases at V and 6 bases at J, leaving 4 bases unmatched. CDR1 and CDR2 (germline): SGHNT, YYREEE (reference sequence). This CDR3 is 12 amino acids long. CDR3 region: CASSAYRGEQYF. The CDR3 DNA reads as TGTGCCAGCAGCGCCTACAGGGGCGAGCAGTACTTC.

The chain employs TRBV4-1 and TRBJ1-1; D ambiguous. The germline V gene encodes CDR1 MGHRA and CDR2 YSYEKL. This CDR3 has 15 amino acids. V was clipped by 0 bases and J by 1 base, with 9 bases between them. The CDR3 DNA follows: TGCGCCAGCAGCCAAGAATGGCCAACGAACACTGAAGCTTTCTTT. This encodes CASSQEWPTNTEAFF.

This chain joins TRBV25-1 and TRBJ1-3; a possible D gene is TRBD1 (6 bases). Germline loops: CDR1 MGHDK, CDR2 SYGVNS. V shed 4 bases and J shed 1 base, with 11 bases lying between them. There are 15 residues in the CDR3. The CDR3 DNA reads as TGTGCCAGCAGTGCCGCAACAGGGTCTGGAAACACCATATATTTT. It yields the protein CASSAATGSGNTIYF.

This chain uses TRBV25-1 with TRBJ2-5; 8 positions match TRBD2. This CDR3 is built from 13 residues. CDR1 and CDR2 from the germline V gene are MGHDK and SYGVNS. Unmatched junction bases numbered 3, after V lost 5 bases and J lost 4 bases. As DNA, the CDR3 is TGTGCCAGCAGTCTTACTAGCGGAGAGACCCAGTACTTC. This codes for CASSLTSGETQYF. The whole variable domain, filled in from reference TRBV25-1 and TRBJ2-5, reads EADIYQTPRYLVIGTGKKITLECSQTMGHDKMYWYQQDPGMELHLIHYSYGVNSTEKGDLSSESTVSRIRTEHFPLTLESARPSHTSQYLCASSLTSGETQYFGPGTRLLVL.

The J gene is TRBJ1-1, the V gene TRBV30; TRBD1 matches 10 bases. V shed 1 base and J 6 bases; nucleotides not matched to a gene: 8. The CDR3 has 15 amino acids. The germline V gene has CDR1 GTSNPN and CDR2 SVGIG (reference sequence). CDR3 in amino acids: CAWSARTGGSPEAFF. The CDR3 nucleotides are TGTGCCTGGAGTGCGAGGACAGGGGGGTCACCTGAAGCTTTCTTT.